The present T cell receptor (beta chain) was sequenced within a study of shared clonotypes between healthy human individuals. Method: immunoSEQ multiplex PCR; TCRdb's copy keeps in-frame clones and lacks some. The sample consists of around 2.5 million clones, 80% to 95% of them appearing once. Participating donors were healthy, HIV-negative adults free of recent acute infections or vaccinations. The CDR3 is made up of 15 amino acids. V dropped 2 bases and J dropped 3; count of bases not matched to a gene: 5. CDR1 is MNHNS and CDR2 is SASEGT in the germline V gene. The sample comprised naive CD4+ T cells from PBMCs. Sample subset: CD45RA+ positively selected. This clonotype originated in a man between 18 and 35 years old in good health. Some clones in this sample may be carry-over from other donors' samples. The chain links TRBV6-1 to TRBJ2-7; 9 positions match TRBD2. CDR3 residues: CASSESFSGSYEQYF. In DNA form, the CDR3 reads TGTGCCAGCAGTGAAAGTTTTAGCGGGAGCTACGAGCAGTACTTC.